This entry is about one TCR beta chain. This sample is drawn from a study of T cell changes during pregnancy in multiple sclerosis. Germline CDR1 is MNHEY and CDR2 is SVGAGI. Trimming cost V 8 bases and J 4 bases, with 6 bases left between them. CDR3 length equals 10 residues. Method: immunoSEQ multiplex PCR; TCRdb's copy keeps in-frame clones and lacks some. The sample yields approximately 92,000 clones, roughly 92% seen once. This specimen was peripheral blood, taken in the first trimester of pregnancy. The chain recombines TRBV6-5 with TRBJ2-7; D is undetermined. This clonotype was obtained from a female donor with multiple sclerosis, enrolled in a pregnancy study. CDR3 nucleotide sequence: TGTGCCAGCGGCCAGTACGAGCAGTACTTC. Translating it yields CASGQYEQYF.